These T cell receptor beta chains were read from a single sample in a study of blood T cell repertoires in COVID-19. Only in-frame clones appear in the TCRdb table, and some are missing; sequencing was by immunoSEQ multiplex PCR. The table includes more than 300,000 clones, 75% to 90% detected once. The source material was PBMCs or T cells enriched from blood (not recorded which). The receptors were sampled from a woman in her 50s who had recovered from COVID-19. Each CDR3 is given with its conserved first and last residue. A D gene is named only where the DNA matches it firmly. Clone size is stated in some rows and not others, as once, few, many or a class when expanded.

V: TRBV9
size: NA
J: TRBJ1-1
D: TRBD1
DNA: TGTGCCAGCAGCGTAGGAACAGGGGGCACTGAAGCTTTCTTT
CDR3: CASSVGTGGTEAFF

V: TRBV21-1
size: NA
J: TRBJ2-5
D: NA
DNA: TGTGCCAGCAGCAAAGACTTCCAAGAGACCCAGTACTTC
CDR3: CASSKDFQETQYF

V: TRBV2
size: NA
J: TRBJ1-6
D: TRBD1
DNA: TGTGCCAGCAGTCTCAAGGGACAGGGTAATTCACCCCTCCACTTT
CDR3: CASSLKGQGNSPLHF

V: TRBV9
size: NA
J: TRBJ1-6
D: NA
DNA: TGTGCCAGCAGCGTTAGTGACCGGGATTATAATTCACCCCTCCACTTT
CDR3: CASSVSDRDYNSPLHF

V: TRBV5-5
size: few
J: TRBJ1-2
D: NA
DNA: TGTGCCAGCAGCTTCAACGGCTATGGCTACACCTTC
CDR3: CASSFNGYGYTF

V: TRBV5-1
size: NA
J: TRBJ2-1
D: TRBD2
DNA: TGCGCCAGCAGCTCCGGAGGGACTAGCGGGGGCGGGGATGAGCAGTTCTTC
CDR3: CASSSGGTSGGGDEQFF

V: TRBV19
size: few
J: TRBJ1-5
D: TRBD1
DNA: TGTGCCAGTAGTTCCGGGACAGGAGCCAATCAGCCCCAGCATTTT
CDR3: CASSSGTGANQPQHF

V: TRBV6-5
size: few
J: TRBJ1-6
D: TRBD1
DNA: TGTGCCAGCAGTCGGGACAGAAATAATTCACCCCTCCACTTT
CDR3: CASSRDRNNSPLHF

V: TRBV6-5
size: NA
J: TRBJ1-5
D: TRBD1
DNA: TGTGCCAGCAAGAGGGACAGGGTGGATCAGCCCCAGCATTTT
CDR3: CASKRDRVDQPQHF

V: TRBV7-8
size: NA
J: TRBJ1-5
D: NA
DNA: TGTGCCAGCAGCTTAGGAGCTAGCAATCAGCCCCAGCATTTT
CDR3: CASSLGASNQPQHF

V: TRBV5-6
size: once
J: TRBJ2-7
D: NA
DNA: TGTGCCAGCAGTCTAGCCTACGAGCAGTACTTC
CDR3: CASSLAYEQYF

V: TRBV6-5
size: NA
J: TRBJ1-2
D: TRBD1
DNA: TGTGCCAGCAGTTACTCGACAGGGAACTATGGCTACACCTTC
CDR3: CASSYSTGNYGYTF

V: TRBV5-1
size: NA
J: TRBJ1-5
D: TRBD1
DNA: TGCGCCAGCAGCCCGGGACAGCCTAATCAGCCCCAGCATTTT
CDR3: CASSPGQPNQPQHF

V: TRBV11-3
size: NA
J: TRBJ1-1
D: TRBD1
DNA: TGTGCCAGCAGCCGCGACAGACAGGGAGCGGACACTGAAGCTTTCTTT
CDR3: CASSRDRQGADTEAFF

V: TRBV6-5
size: NA
J: TRBJ1-5
D: NA
DNA: TGTGCCAGCAGTTACATGCAGGGCAATCAGCCCCAGCATTTT
CDR3: CASSYMQGNQPQHF

V: TRBV10-3
size: few
J: TRBJ2-1
D: TRBD2
DNA: TGTGCCACAATGATAGCGGGGGGGATGAGTGAGCAGTTCTTC
CDR3: CATMIAGGMSEQFF

V: TRBV11-2
size: NA
J: TRBJ1-1
D: TRBD1
DNA: TGTGCCAGCAGCCTTTGGACAGGGGGATTGAACACTGAAGCTTTCTTT
CDR3: CASSLWTGGLNTEAFF

V: TRBV29-1
size: NA
J: TRBJ2-1
D: NA
DNA: TGCAGCGCTCAAAATAGCAGTCCTGAGCAGTTCTTC
CDR3: CSAQNSSPEQFF

V: TRBV12-3/TRBV12-4
size: NA
J: TRBJ2-7
D: NA
DNA: TGTGCCAGCAGTTTAGGTTCGGGCTACGAGCAGTACTTC
CDR3: CASSLGSGYEQYF

V: TRBV29-1
size: NA
J: TRBJ1-1
D: NA
DNA: TGCAGCGTTGAAGGGGCAGGGAGGGCGAACACTGAAGCTTTCTTT
CDR3: CSVEGAGRANTEAFF

V: TRBV21-1
size: NA
J: TRBJ2-3
D: NA
DNA: TGTGCCAGCAGGGTGGGTTGTACAGCCCTCTCAGATACGCAGTATTTT
CDR3: CASRVGCTALSDTQYF

V: TRBV7-3
size: NA
J: TRBJ2-3
D: TRBD1
DNA: TGTGCCAGCAGCTCAGCAGGGGGCCGGGATACGCAGTATTTT
CDR3: CASSSAGGRDTQYF

V: TRBV2
size: NA
J: TRBJ1-1
D: NA
DNA: TGTGCCAGCAGCCTCCGCCGGGAGCTGAACACTGAAGCTTTCTTT
CDR3: CASSLRRELNTEAFF

V: TRBV30
size: NA
J: TRBJ1-1
D: NA
DNA: TGTGCCTGGAGTGGGGGACATCTGGCTGAAGCTTTCTTT
CDR3: CAWSGGHLAEAFF

V: TRBV20-1
size: NA
J: TRBJ2-3
D: TRBD2
DNA: TGCAGTGCTAGTTCGACTAGCGGGAGCTTATATACGCAGTATTTT
CDR3: CSASSTSGSLYTQYF

V: TRBV5-1
size: NA
J: TRBJ1-1
D: NA
DNA: TGCGCCAGCAGCCCCCAACCTAAGACAGGTGAAGCTTTCTTT
CDR3: CASSPQPKTGEAFF

V: TRBV27
size: once
J: TRBJ2-2
D: NA
DNA: TGTGCCAGCAGTTCATCCTCCGGGACACAACACCGGGAGCTGTTTTTT
CDR3: CASSSSSGTQHRELFF